This note documents a single TCR beta chain sequence. The data were produced by immunoSEQ multiplex PCR, yet TCRdb's version contains in-frame clones alone and is incomplete. There are 95,000 to 150,000 clones in the sample; about 90% occur only once, and 40% lies in the top ten. The data were taken from a study of control samples from healthy donors and cancer patients. This CDR3 is built from 14 residues. CDR1 and CDR2 (germline): LGHNA, YNFKEQ. V dropped 0 bases and J dropped 14 bases, with 19 bases sitting between them. The sequencing input was blood. This TCR derives from a man aged 50 or older in good health. The genes are TRBV4-2 and TRBJ2-5; the D gene is possibly TRBD2 (7 bases). CDR3 in amino acids: CASSQDREGGAIYF. As DNA, the CDR3 is TGTGCCAGCAGCCAAGATAGAGAGGGGGGGGCCATATACTTC.